This entry lists 27 T cell receptor beta chains sequenced from one sample in a study of identical twins. TCRdb redid the calling of the 5' RACE reads with MiXCR, one entry per CDR3 protein. The data hold 600,000 to 700,000 distinct CDR3 sequences, with 21% observed a single time. These data were also filed under a second study, of T cells expressing NK-cell markers.

Sequenced input: PBMCs. These receptors were obtained from a woman aged 18-35 years in good health.

The V call is TRBV11-2, the J call TRBJ2-7, with 10 bases fitting TRBD2. There are 15 residues in the CDR3. V trimming: 5 bases; J trimming: 6 bases; junction bases outside the gene matches: 10. CDR1 and CDR2 (germline): SGHAT, FQNNGV. CDR3: CASSPAAGGTREQYF. As DNA, the CDR3 is TGTGCCAGCAGCCCAGCAGCGGGAGGGACCCGCGAGCAGTACTTC. Variable domain in full (rest from reference TRBV11-2 and TRBJ2-7): EAGVAQSPRYKIIEKRQSVAFWCNPISGHATLYWYQQILGQGPKLLIQFQNNGVVDDSQLPKDRFSAERLKGVDSTLKIQPAKLEDSAVYLCASSPAAGGTREQYFGPGTRLTVT.

This clonotype was seen a few times. V gene TRBV20-1 combines with J gene TRBJ2-1; TRBD2 agrees at 10 bases. The trim removed 1 base at V and 4 bases at J, leaving 10 bases unmatched. The CDR3 has 17 residues. From germline, CDR1 is DFQATT and CDR2 SNEGSKA (reference sequence). This CDR3 reads CSARVVTSGIRYNEQFF. The CDR3 DNA is TGCAGTGCTAGAGTTGTTACTAGCGGGATTCGGTACAATGAGCAGTTCTTC.

The sample holds one count of this clonotype. V usage is TRBV7-2 and J usage is TRBJ2-1; 7 nucleotides match TRBD2. The V gene end was trimmed by 6 bases and the J gene end by 10 bases; junction bases not matched to a gene: 12. CDR1 SGHTA and CDR2 FQGNSA come from the germline V gene. The CDR3 sequence is 14 residues long. CDR3 residues: CASSRTGTTGEQFF. CDR3 DNA: TGTGCCAGCAGTCGTACCGGGACTACAGGCGAGCAGTTCTTC.

This clonotype was observed a few times. The CDR3 DNA reads TGTGCCAGCAGTTACGGACTGGACTACACTGAAGCTTTCTTT. Its translation is CASSYGLDYTEAFF. The gene calls are TRBV6-2 or TRBV6-3 and TRBJ1-1; D is ambiguous. The V end lost 2 bases, the J end lost 3 bases, and 10 bases lay between the germline ends. This CDR3 contains 14 residues. CDR1 is MNHEY, CDR2 SVGEGT, per germline.

The chain joins TRBV4-2 to TRBJ2-5; the D is unclear. CDR3 length: 13 residues. Germline V gene sequence: CDR1 LGHNA, CDR2 YNFKEQ. V lost 0 bases and J 4 bases, leaving 6 bases between the germline ends. The chain's CDR3 is CASSQEPLETQYF. CDR3 nucleotide sequence: TGTGCCAGCAGCCAAGAACCGTTAGAGACCCAGTACTTC.

This clonotype has more than one count but fewer than ten. The chain combines TRBV5-1 with TRBJ1-2; D is undetermined. Trimming removed 0 bases from V and 4 bases from J, with 13 bases in between. Germline V gives CDR1 SGHRS, CDR2 YFSETQ. This CDR3 is built from 15 residues. Here the CDR3 reads CASSLAIGQPYGYTF. The CDR3 DNA reads TGCGCCAGCAGCTTGGCGATCGGGCAGCCCTATGGCTACACCTTC.

Many counts were recorded for this clonotype. The J gene is TRBJ2-3, the V gene TRBV5-1; D possibly corresponds to TRBD1 (6 bases). The V end lost 0 bases, the J end lost 2 bases, and 7 bases lay between the germline ends. The CDR3 length is 14 residues. Looked up from germline, CDR1 is SGHRS and CDR2 is YFSETQ. The CDR3 DNA follows: TGCGCCAGCAGCTTGGACAGGGCCACAGATACGCAGTATTTT. This encodes CASSLDRATDTQYF.

Ten or more counts support this clonotype. J is TRBJ1-2 and V is TRBV9; D gene unclear. Germline loops: CDR1 SGDLS, CDR2 YYNGEE. The CDR3 is made up of 17 amino acids. With 0 bases removed from V and 4 bases from J, the gap between germline ends came to 19 bases. The CDR3 loop reads CASSVVGIGPETYGYTF. CDR3 bases: TGTGCCAGCAGCGTAGTCGGTATCGGCCCAGAAACCTATGGCTACACCTTC.

This clonotype was found many times. V gene TRBV10-3 combines with J gene TRBJ2-1; unclear D gene. The CDR3 is 15 residues long. The ends were cut back, 3 bases at V and 3 bases at J, with 12 bases in the middle. Germline V gene data show CDR1 as ENHRY and CDR2 as SYGVKD. For the CDR3, the DNA is TGTGCCATCAGTGATAAGGCAACCGACTACAATGAGCAGTTCTTC. Translated, it gives CAISDKATDYNEQFF.

V and J are TRBV6-5 and TRBJ2-3, with D unclear. The germline gives CDR1 MNHEY, CDR2 SVGAGI. Trimming shortened V by 0 bases and J by 1 base, and 5 bases separated the two germline ends. The CDR3 is 14 amino acids. DNA of the CDR3: TGTGCCAGCAGTTACTCCACCGGCACAGATACGCAGTATTTT. Its translation is CASSYSTGTDTQYF.

The CDR3 DNA sequence: TGTGCCAGCAGTTTTAGGGCCGACCGACTAACCGGGGAGCTGTTTTTT. This sequence encodes CASSFRADRLTGELFF. The gene calls are TRBV25-1 and TRBJ2-2, with D possibly TRBD2 on 5 matching bases. Germline CDR1 and CDR2: MGHDK and SYGVNS. Trimming cost V 5 bases and J 5 bases, with 18 bases left between them. There are 16 residues in the CDR3.

This chain joins TRBV6-2 or TRBV6-3 and TRBJ2-1; 14 nucleotides line up with TRBD2. V lost 6 bases, J lost 15 bases, and 13 bases stayed unmatched. Germline V gene sequence: CDR1 MNHEY, CDR2 SVGEGT. CDR3 size: 15 residues. The CDR3 here is CASRPTGTSGSRGFF. In nucleotides, the CDR3 is TGTGCCAGCAGACCTACCGGGACTAGCGGGAGTCGGGGGTTCTTC.

This clonotype was counted a few times. The genes are TRBV10-3 and TRBJ2-7; 8 bases are shared with TRBD2. Germline CDR1 ENHRY, CDR2 SYGVKD. There are 13 residues in the CDR3. V lost 4 bases to trimming and J lost 3 bases; unmatched junction nucleotides: 2. The CDR3 nucleotides are TGTGCCATCAGTGGGGGACTAGGCTACGAGCAGTACTTC. Protein sequence: CAISGGLGYEQYF.

This clonotype was seen a handful of times. J is TRBJ2-2 and V is TRBV6-1; D is ambiguous. CDR3 length: 13 residues. The V gene lost 6 bases and the J gene lost 3 bases, with 8 bases spanning the gap. Germline V gene sequence: CDR1 MNHNS, CDR2 SASEGT. For the CDR3, the DNA is TGTGCCAGCAGGGACCGATACACCGGGGAGCTGTTTTTT. Amino acid sequence: CASRDRYTGELFF.

The chain links TRBV7-9 to TRBJ2-5, with 7 positions matching TRBD2. The germline gives CDR1 SEHNR, CDR2 FQNEAQ (reference sequence). After removal of 4 bases from V and 3 bases from J, the junction contained 11 bases not matched to a gene. The CDR3 consists of 16 residues. The CDR3 spells CASSSSDGRGKETQYF. CDR3 DNA: TGTGCCAGCAGCTCATCCGATGGGAGGGGAAAAGAGACCCAGTACTTC.

The sample holds a few counts of this clonotype. The chain combines TRBV4-3 with TRBJ2-7, with D tentatively TRBD2 (6 bases). Trimming removed 4 bases from V and 1 base from J, with 11 bases in between. CDR3 length: 14 residues. Germline-derived CDR1 and CDR2 are LGHNA and YSLEER. For the CDR3, the DNA is TGCGCCAGCAGCCCGGAGGGCCTTTCCTACGAGCAGTACTTC. It translates to CASSPEGLSYEQYF.

This clonotype has ten or more counts. The V call is TRBV20-1, the J call TRBJ1-6, with D unclear. CDR1 is DFQATT and CDR2 is SNEGSKA in the germline V gene (reference sequence). Trimming stripped 1 base from V and 8 bases from J, with 15 bases between. CDR3 size: 15 residues. The CDR3 protein is CSARVPGGNHSPLHF. Written as DNA, the CDR3 is TGCAGTGCTAGAGTTCCCGGAGGGAATCATTCACCCCTCCACTTT.

The rearrangement links TRBV20-1 to TRBJ2-5; TRBD2 is a possible D gene (6 bases). Trimming shortened V by 0 bases and J by 7 bases, and 18 bases separated the two germline ends. The CDR3 is made up of 15 amino acids. Looked up from germline, CDR1 is DFQATT and CDR2 is SNEGSKA (reference sequence). The CDR3 region has the DNA TGCAGTGCTAGAGATGAACTAGCCGGTATTGGGACCCAGTACTTC. As protein: CSARDELAGIGTQYF.

This sequence joins TRBV29-1 and TRBJ1-2, with D possibly being TRBD1 (6 bases). Germline CDR1 and CDR2: SQVTM and ANQGSEA. Trimming shortened V by 6 bases and J by 1 base, and 9 bases separated the two germline ends. The CDR3 is made up of 12 amino acids. This chain's CDR3 is CSVADSNYGYTF. In DNA, the CDR3 is TGCAGCGTAGCGGACAGTAACTATGGCTACACCTTC.

This clonotype showed up just a few times. This chain uses TRBV10-3 with TRBJ1-5; 9 nucleotides match TRBD1. Losses at the gene ends were 9 bases for V and 0 bases for J; bases not matched to a gene: 6. This CDR3 has 15 amino acids. Germline V gene sequence: CDR1 ENHRY, CDR2 SYGVKD. In DNA form, the CDR3 reads TGTGCCATTGCCGGGACAGGGAATAGCAATCAGCCCCAGCATTTT. Its translation is CAIAGTGNSNQPQHF.

This clonotype was counted only a few times. This chain connects TRBV7-9 to TRBJ2-5, with TRBD2 identical over 10 bases. Trimming removed 5 bases from V and 2 bases from J; junction bases left unmatched: 5. The CDR3 spans 15 residues. CDR1 is SEHNR, CDR2 FQNEAQ, per germline (reference sequence). CDR3 coding DNA: TGTGCCAGCAGCCTCAAGACTAGCGGGCAAGAGACCCAGTACTTC. It is translated as CASSLKTSGQETQYF.

This chain uses TRBV20-1 with TRBJ2-7, with 7 bases fitting TRBD1. The junction had 17 bases not matched to a gene; V was cut back by 6 bases and J by 9 bases. The germline V gene has CDR1 DFQATT and CDR2 SNEGSKA (reference sequence). CDR3 length: 14 amino acids. CDR3 residues: CSAHGDSVLGGQYF. The CDR3 nucleotides read TGCAGTGCCCATGGGGACAGTGTTCTAGGTGGGCAGTACTTC.

This chain connects TRBV5-1 to TRBJ2-7; a weak D match, TRBD1 (7 bases). CDR3 length equals 16 residues. Germline CDR1 SGHRS, CDR2 YFSETQ. V was pared by 1 base and J by 2 bases, with 16 bases between. CDR3 amino acids: CASSLTGGDRPYEQYF. The CDR3 bases are TGCGCCAGCAGCTTGACGGGCGGGGACAGACCCTACGAGCAGTACTTC.

This sequence joins TRBV4-3 and TRBJ2-1, with D uncertain. V dropped 6 bases and J dropped 7 bases, with 16 bases sitting between them. The CDR3 spans 14 residues. Germline V gene lookup returns CDR1 LGHNA and CDR2 YSLEER. The CDR3 nucleotides read TGCGCCAGCAGTCCTCGACCTATGGCGAATGAGCAGTTCTTC. It is translated as CASSPRPMANEQFF.

The chain has TRBV2 and TRBJ2-7; a weak D match, TRBD2 (5 bases). The CDR3 runs 14 residues. Between the trimmed V and J ends, which lost 7 bases and 1 base, there was a span of 14 bases. Germline loops: CDR1 SNHLY, CDR2 FYNNEI. The CDR3 spells CASIGEPLSYEQYF. The CDR3 nucleotides are TGTGCCAGCATCGGGGAACCCCTTTCCTACGAGCAGTACTTC.

This clonotype was recorded a few times. This sequence joins TRBV20-1 and TRBJ2-1, with 7 bases matching TRBD2. Trimming at V came to 2 bases and at J to 9 bases, leaving 10 bases not matched to a gene. This CDR3 region has 14 residues. Per the germline V gene, CDR1 is DFQATT and CDR2 is SNEGSKA (reference sequence). CDR3: CSARHPRLAPEQFF. CDR3 DNA sequence: TGCAGTGCTAGACACCCCAGACTAGCCCCTGAGCAGTTCTTC.

This clonotype was counted at least ten times. The J gene is TRBJ1-2, the V gene TRBV12-3 or TRBV12-4; 9 bases align to TRBD1. V was pared by 6 bases and J by 2 bases, with 4 bases of the junction left unmatched. This CDR3 spans 14 amino acids. CDR3 loop: CASSLGQGNYGYTF. The CDR3 nucleotides are TGTGCCAGCAGCCTCGGACAGGGGAACTATGGCTACACCTTC.